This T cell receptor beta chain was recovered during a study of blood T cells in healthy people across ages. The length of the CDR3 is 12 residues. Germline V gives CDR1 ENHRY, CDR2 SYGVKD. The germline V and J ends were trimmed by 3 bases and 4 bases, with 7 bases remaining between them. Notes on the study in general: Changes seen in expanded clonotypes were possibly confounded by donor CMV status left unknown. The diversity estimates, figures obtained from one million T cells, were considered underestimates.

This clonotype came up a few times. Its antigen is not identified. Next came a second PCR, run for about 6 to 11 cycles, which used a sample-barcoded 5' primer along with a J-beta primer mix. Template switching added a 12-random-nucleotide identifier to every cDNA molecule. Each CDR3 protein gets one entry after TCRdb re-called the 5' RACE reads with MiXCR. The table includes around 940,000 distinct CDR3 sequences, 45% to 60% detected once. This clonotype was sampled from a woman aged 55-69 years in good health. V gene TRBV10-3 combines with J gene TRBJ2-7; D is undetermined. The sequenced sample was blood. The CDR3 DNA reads TGTGCCATCAGTGACCTAGTTTACGAGCAGTACTTC. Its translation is CAISDLVYEQYF.